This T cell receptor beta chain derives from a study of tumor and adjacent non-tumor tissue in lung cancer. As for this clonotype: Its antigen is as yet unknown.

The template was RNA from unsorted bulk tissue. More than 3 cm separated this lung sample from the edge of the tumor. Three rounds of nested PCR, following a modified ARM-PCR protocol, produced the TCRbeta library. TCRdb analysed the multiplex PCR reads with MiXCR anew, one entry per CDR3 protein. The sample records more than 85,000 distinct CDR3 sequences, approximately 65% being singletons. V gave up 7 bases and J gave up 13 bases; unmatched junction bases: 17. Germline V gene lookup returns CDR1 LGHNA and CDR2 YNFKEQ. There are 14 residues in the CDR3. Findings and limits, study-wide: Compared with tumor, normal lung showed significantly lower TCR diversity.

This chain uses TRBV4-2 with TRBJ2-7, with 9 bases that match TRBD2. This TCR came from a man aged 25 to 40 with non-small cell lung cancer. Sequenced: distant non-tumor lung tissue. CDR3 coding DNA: TGTGCCAGCATCCAGGAGGCTAGCGGGGAGTCGTTATACTTC. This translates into CASIQEASGESLYF.